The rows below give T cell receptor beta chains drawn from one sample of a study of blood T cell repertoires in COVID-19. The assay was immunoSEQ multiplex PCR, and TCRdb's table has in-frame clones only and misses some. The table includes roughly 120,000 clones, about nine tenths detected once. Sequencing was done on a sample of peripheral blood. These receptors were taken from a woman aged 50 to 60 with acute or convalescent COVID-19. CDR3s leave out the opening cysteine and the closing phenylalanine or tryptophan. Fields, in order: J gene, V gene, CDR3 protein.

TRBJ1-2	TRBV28	ASSPGGSTTYGYT
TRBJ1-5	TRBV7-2	ASSLGGTGNQPQH
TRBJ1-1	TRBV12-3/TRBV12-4	ASSDYSEAF
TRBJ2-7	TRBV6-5	ASSYDVSSYEQY
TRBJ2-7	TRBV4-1	ASSQANDPGAYEQY
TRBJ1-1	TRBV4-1	ASSQEGRWDTEAF
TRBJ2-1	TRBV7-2	ASSTRTSGYNEQF
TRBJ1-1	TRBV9	ASSPPGQGNTEAF
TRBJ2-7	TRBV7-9	ASSFREAYEQY
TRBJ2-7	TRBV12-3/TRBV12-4	ASSFGQAYEQY
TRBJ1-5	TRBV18	ASSPTGQSNQPQH
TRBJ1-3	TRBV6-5	ASSYPLGQGQNTIY
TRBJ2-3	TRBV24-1	ATSESGKATDTQY
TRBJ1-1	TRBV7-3	ASSLSPGGTEAF
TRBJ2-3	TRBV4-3	ASSQGYSGNTDTQY
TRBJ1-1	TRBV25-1	ASSTGARGAF
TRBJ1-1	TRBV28	ASSPVVDTEAF
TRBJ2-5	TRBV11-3	ASSLGAQGGGQETQY
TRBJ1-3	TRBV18	ASSSQRISGNTIY
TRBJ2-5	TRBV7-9	ASSLMASKETQY
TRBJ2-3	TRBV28	ASSLQGTDTQY
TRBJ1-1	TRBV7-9	ASSPMGQHYTEAF
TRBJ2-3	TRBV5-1	ASRGGQSTDTQY
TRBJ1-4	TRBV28	ASSLRGLATNEKLF
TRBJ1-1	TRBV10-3	AITDRANTEAF
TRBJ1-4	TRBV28	ASSPGQVENEKLF
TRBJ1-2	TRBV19	ASSIPGVINYGYT
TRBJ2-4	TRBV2	ASSEGRAVNIQY
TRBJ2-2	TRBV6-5	ASRLAENTGELF
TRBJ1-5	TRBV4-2	ASSQGTESNQPQH
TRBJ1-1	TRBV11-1	ASSLSPKGATEAF
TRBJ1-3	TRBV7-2	ASSPQGRYTIY
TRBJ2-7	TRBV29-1	SVGQRLSYEQY
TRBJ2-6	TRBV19	ASSNNRDRAANVLT
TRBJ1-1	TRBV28	ASSFGGRTEAF
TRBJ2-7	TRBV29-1	SVVVDSAYEQY
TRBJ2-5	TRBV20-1	SARWRETQY
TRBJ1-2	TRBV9	ASSPHEAAYGYT
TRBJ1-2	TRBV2	ASLRGEREPGYT
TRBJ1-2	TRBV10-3	AISDTLPSGYT